The following is a T cell receptor beta chain sequence with its context. Its matching antigen is unknown. The data belong to a study of vaccination and CD4 T cells after COVID-19. The overall study: Participants got two doses of BNT162b2 or mRNA-1273 vaccine. A median of around 70 days (range 14 to 241) separated dose two from the taking of post-vaccine samples.

Treatment of the sample: approximately 9-day PBMC culture with coronavirus spike peptide pools or control peptides (ViraFEST assay). Peptide pool stimulation in ViraFEST expanded antigen-specific T cells, whose TCRs were then sequenced. Negative selection recovered the CD4+ T cells once they had spent nine to eleven days in culture. The CDR3 spans 13 residues. Trimming removed 1 base at V and 1 base at J, with 5 bases between. The germline gives CDR1 DFQATT, CDR2 SNEGSKA (reference sequence). Oncomine TCR Beta short-read sequencing was applied to DNA from cultured CD4+ T cells. TCRdb used MiXCR to reprocess the PCR reads, holding one entry per CDR3 protein. The sample contains 13,000 or so distinct CDR3 sequences, 44% of which appear only once.

The V gene is TRBV20-1, the J gene TRBJ2-1, with no clear D. The clonotype originates from a human donor who had recovered from COVID-19. Source material: CD4+ T cells from blood, cultured in vitro. The chain's CDR3 is CSARGPSYNEQFF. The CDR3, as DNA: TGCAGTGCTAGAGGGCCGTCCTACAATGAGCAGTTCTTC.